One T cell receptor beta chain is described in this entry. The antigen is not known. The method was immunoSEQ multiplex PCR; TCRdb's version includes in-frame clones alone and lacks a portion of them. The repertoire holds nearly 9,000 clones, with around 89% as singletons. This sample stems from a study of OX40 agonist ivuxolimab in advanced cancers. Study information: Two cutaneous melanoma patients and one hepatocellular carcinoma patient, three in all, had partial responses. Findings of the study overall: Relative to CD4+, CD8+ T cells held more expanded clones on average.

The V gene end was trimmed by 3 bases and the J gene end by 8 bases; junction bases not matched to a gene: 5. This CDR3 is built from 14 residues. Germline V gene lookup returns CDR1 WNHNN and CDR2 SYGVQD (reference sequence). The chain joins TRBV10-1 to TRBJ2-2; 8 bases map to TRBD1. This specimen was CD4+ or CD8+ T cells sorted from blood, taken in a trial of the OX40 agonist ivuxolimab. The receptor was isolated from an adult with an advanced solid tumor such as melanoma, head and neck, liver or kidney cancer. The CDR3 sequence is CASSDQGADGELFF. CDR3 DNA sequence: TGCGCCAGCAGTGACCAGGGGGCGGATGGGGAGCTGTTTTTT.